The rows below give T cell receptor beta chains drawn from one sample of a study of T cell responses to AZD1222 COVID-19 vaccine. Here immunoSEQ multiplex PCR was the method, and the copy in TCRdb shows in-frame clones only, minus some. The sample has some 180,000 clones, almost 90% seen once; the top ten hold 0.49%. The source was peripheral blood, collected on day 0 of AZD1222 vaccination. The receptors stem from an adult in good health. Both conserved end residues are part of each CDR3. The D gene is left open where the match is weak. Part of the rows lack a size; the others show once, few, many or a class for expanded clones.

d_call j_call v_call clone_size cdr3_aa cdr3_nt
TRBD2 TRBJ2-1 TRBV6-4 few CASSDSTSGSNEQFF TGTGCCAGCAGTGACTCGACTAGCGGGAGCAATGAGCAGTTCTTC
NA TRBJ2-3 TRBV5-4 NA CASSLSTDTQYF TGTGCCAGCAGCCTGAGCACAGATACGCAGTATTTT
NA TRBJ1-3 TRBV9 NA CASRKGRGNTIYF TGTGCCAGTAGAAAGGGTAGGGGAAACACCATATATTTT
TRBD1 TRBJ2-5 TRBV10-1 once CASRGQEETQYF TGCGCCAGCAGAGGACAGGAAGAGACCCAGTACTTC
NA TRBJ1-1 TRBV2 NA CATRVPSTEAFF TGTGCCACTCGAGTACCTAGCACTGAAGCTTTCTTT
NA TRBJ2-5 TRBV7-9 NA CASSDRAKGGTQYF TGTGCCAGCAGCGACCGGGCCAAGGGCGGGACCCAGTACTTC
NA TRBJ1-3 TRBV13 NA CASSLVGPFSSGNTIYF TGTGCCAGCAGCTTAGTTGGCCCCTTCTCCTCTGGAAACACCATATATTTT
NA TRBJ1-4 TRBV5-5 once CASSLYLGGFDEKLFF TGTGCCAGCAGCTTGTATTTAGGTGGATTTGATGAAAAACTGTTTTTT
NA TRBJ2-3 TRBV21-1 NA CASSYPLLAGDEWSTDTQYF TGTGCCAGCAGCTACCCCTTACTAGCGGGAGATGAGTGGAGCACAGATACGCAGTATTTT
NA TRBJ2-7 TRBV4-3 once CASSDKVRGSYEQYF TGCGCCAGCAGCGACAAAGTTAGGGGCTCCTACGAGCAGTACTTC
NA TRBJ1-4 TRBV10-3 NA CAISESRGNEKLFF TGTGCCATCAGTGAGTCAAGGGGAAATGAAAAACTGTTTTTT
NA TRBJ2-5 TRBV10-1 NA CASSDSGSYQETQYF TGCGCCAGCAGTGACTCCGGGTCGTACCAAGAGACCCAGTACTTC
NA TRBJ1-1 TRBV13 NA CASSFQMNTEAFF TGTGCCAGCAGCTTTCAGATGAACACTGAAGCTTTCTTT
NA TRBJ2-2 TRBV7-2 once CASSPGRSGTGELFF TGTGCCAGCAGCCCCGGCCGATCCGGCACCGGGGAGCTGTTTTTT
NA TRBJ1-6 TRBV9 NA CASSVNPQKSPLHF TGTGCCAGCAGCGTAAACCCCCAAAAGTCACCCCTCCACTTT
TRBD1 TRBJ2-1 TRBV6-2/TRBV6-3 NA CASSAGQGSYNEQFF TGTGCCAGCAGTGCTGGACAGGGCTCCTACAATGAGCAGTTCTTC
NA TRBJ1-2 TRBV18 NA CASSPEGQVNYGYTF TGTGCCAGCTCACCCGAGGGGCAGGTTAACTATGGCTACACCTTC
NA TRBJ1-5 TRBV10-1 NA CASSEAIRQPQHF TGCGCCAGCAGTGAGGCGATCCGGCAGCCCCAGCATTTT
NA TRBJ1-3 TRBV9 NA CASSVASQASGNTIYF TGTGCCAGCAGCGTAGCCAGCCAGGCCTCTGGAAACACCATATATTTT
NA TRBJ2-7 TRBV29-1 NA CSAGGYEQYF TGCAGCGCGGGTGGTTACGAGCAGTACTTC
NA TRBJ1-5 TRBV11-3 NA CASSSFKNQPQHF TGTGCCAGCAGCTCCTTTAAGAATCAGCCCCAGCATTTT
TRBD2 TRBJ2-5 TRBV2 NA CASSEPSGRETQYF TGTGCCAGCAGTGAACCTAGCGGGAGAGAGACCCAGTACTTC
NA TRBJ2-1 TRBV5-5 NA CASSLRYVRTRGNEQFF TGTGCCAGCAGCTTGCGATACGTCCGGACGAGGGGGAATGAGCAGTTCTTC
NA TRBJ2-3 TRBV14 once CASSQGGPLTDTQYF TGTGCCAGCAGCCAAGGGGGGCCCCTCACAGATACGCAGTATTTT
NA TRBJ2-7 TRBV19 NA CASSGGATGDEQYF TGTGCCAGTAGTGGCGGGGCTACGGGGGATGAGCAGTACTTC
NA TRBJ2-7 TRBV19 few CASSTQGSPYEQYF TGTGCCAGTAGTACGCAGGGGAGCCCCTACGAGCAGTACTTC
NA TRBJ2-5 TRBV6-1 NA CASSEGRVQETQYF TGTGCCAGCAGTGAAGGACGCGTCCAAGAGACCCAGTACTTC
NA TRBJ1-5 TRBV18 NA CASSPESPWANQPQHF TGTGCCAGCTCACCAGAGTCGCCCTGGGCCAATCAGCCCCAGCATTTT
NA TRBJ2-5 TRBV18 NA CASSPLGEETQYF TGTGCCAGCTCACCACTGGGAGAAGAGACCCAGTACTTC
TRBD1 TRBJ1-3 TRBV9 NA CASSVDRGGNTIYF TGTGCCAGCAGCGTAGACAGGGGTGGAAACACCATATATTTT
TRBD1 TRBJ1-1 TRBV11-1 NA CASRLTGGTSEAFF TGTGCCAGCAGGTTGACAGGGGGCACTTCTGAAGCTTTCTTT
NA TRBJ2-7 TRBV6-4 few CASTQLSYEQYF TGTGCCAGCACGCAGCTCTCCTACGAGCAGTACTTC
TRBD1 TRBJ2-7 TRBV6-1 NA CASSTGTGNEQYF TGTGCCAGCAGTACCGGGACAGGGAACGAGCAGTACTTC
NA TRBJ2-5 TRBV6-2/TRBV6-3 NA CASSSHPRLVPQETQYF TGTGCCAGCAGTTCCCACCCCCGACTAGTCCCCCAAGAGACCCAGTACTTC
TRBD2 TRBJ2-3 TRBV3-1/TRBV3-2 NA CASSQLSGGSPGAQYF TGTGCCAGCAGCCAACTTAGCGGGGGTTCTCCCGGTGCGCAGTATTTT
NA TRBJ2-5 TRBV18 NA CASSPPAGRVETQYF TGTGCCAGCTCACCACCCGCAGGGCGAGTAGAGACCCAGTACTTC
TRBD2 TRBJ2-2 TRBV28 once CASSSRDYNTGELFF TGTGCCAGCAGTAGCCGGGACTACAACACCGGGGAGCTGTTTTTT
NA TRBJ1-4 TRBV6-5 NA CASSFNQGGNEKLFF TGTGCCAGCAGTTTTAATCAGGGAGGTAATGAAAAACTGTTTTTT
NA TRBJ2-1 TRBV7-9 NA CASSLANGQYNEQFF TGTGCCAGCAGCTTAGCGAACGGACAATACAATGAGCAGTTCTTC
NA TRBJ1-3 TRBV7-9 NA CASSWGGISGNTIYF TGTGCCAGCAGCTGGGGGGGTATATCGGGAAACACCATATATTTT
NA TRBJ2-2 TRBV24-1 NA CATVRTASGELFF TGTGCCACCGTACGGACAGCAAGCGGGGAGCTGTTTTTT
NA TRBJ1-3 TRBV6-4 NA CASSENGTGNTIYF TGTGCCAGCAGTGAGAACGGGACTGGAAACACCATATATTTT
NA TRBJ1-1 TRBV27 NA CASRTLYRLNTEAFF TGTGCCAGCAGGACCCTGTACAGGTTGAACACTGAAGCTTTCTTT
NA TRBJ1-5 TRBV28 NA CASSAPGTYNQPQHF TGTGCCAGCAGCGCTCCCGGGACCTACAATCAGCCCCAGCATTTT
TRBD1 TRBJ2-1 TRBV28 NA CASSFLGQVYNEQFF TGTGCCAGCAGTTTCCTAGGACAGGTTTACAATGAGCAGTTCTTC
NA TRBJ2-7 TRBV6-2/TRBV6-3 NA CASSYVKEQYF TGTGCCAGCAGTTACGTGAAGGAGCAGTACTTC
TRBD1 TRBJ1-1 TRBV5-4 NA CASSWWDRSTEAFF TGTGCCAGCAGCTGGTGGGACAGGAGCACTGAAGCTTTCTTT
NA TRBJ1-6 TRBV27 NA CASSPGRGDRSPLHF TGTGCCAGCAGTCCCGGCAGAGGGGATAGGTCACCCCTCCACTTT
NA TRBJ1-1 TRBV13 NA CASSSRGVAFF TGTGCCAGCAGCTCTCGGGGGGTAGCTTTCTTT
NA TRBJ2-7 TRBV28 NA CASSLYGGGTVYEQYF TGTGCCAGCAGTTTATATGGGGGCGGGACGGTCTACGAGCAGTACTTC
NA TRBJ2-7 TRBV10-2 NA CASSGYYEQYF TGCGCCAGCAGTGGTTACTACGAGCAGTACTTC
NA TRBJ1-1 TRBV5-5 NA CASSLAGGHMNTEAFF TGTGCCAGCAGCTTGGCCGGGGGCCACATGAACACTGAAGCTTTCTTT